One TCR beta chain is described in this entry. No antigen is known for it. No clone much larger than this one lies a single base away; base qualities are absent. Sequences DFQATT (CDR1) and SNEGSKA (CDR2) are obtained from the germline V gene (reference sequence). Deletion took 7 bases off V and 5 bases off J, with a span of 11 bases between the germline ends. The CDR3 sequence holds 11 residues, the cysteine and phenylalanine included. The sequence is cut down to CDR3 DNA, 33 bases in frame from base 1. This specimen comes from a study of blood T cells in healthy people across ages (dated by TCRdb to 2013 to 2016). Some background on the complete study: Template switching captured roughly one uniquely barcoded TCR beta cDNA molecule per two T cells in model experiments. To track age-related changes in TCR beta repertoire diversity, the study relied on deep sequencing normalized with unique cDNA molecular identifiers. For two donors (one aged 18 to 30 and one aged 80 or older), the study analyzed two additional independent replicas of 1 million unique cDNA reads from the same blood draw. To avoid experimental bias, donors of different ages were spread randomly across the sequencing lanes. The donors were split into four age groups: young (average 16 years), middle-aged (around 37), aged (approximately 60) and long-lived (about 74). What the study reported, not specific to this receptor: Estimates of total diversity based on one million sequenced T cells were considered lower bounds and underestimates. Because profiling used bulk unsorted PBMCs, naive and antigen-experienced compartments could not be compared conclusively. Because donor CMV infection status was unknown, age-related changes in expanded clonotypes were potentially confounded. Observed TCR beta diversity per million T cells fell roughly linearly with age, and a significant reduction was already apparent by age roughly 40. Compared with the aged group, the long-lived group had more naive CD4+ T cells, fewer expanded clones and increased TCR diversity, suggesting age selection. A strong correlation was found between observed TCR beta diversity and the percentage of naive T cells measured by flow cytometry.

Library generation was performed with 5' RACE. Sequencing was performed on an Illumina HiSeq 2500. A second PCR of about 7 to 12 cycles was run with a J-beta primer mix and a sample-barcoded 5' primer. Each TCR beta cDNA molecule received a unique molecular identifier from a template-switch 5' adaptor carrying 12 random nucleotides. Each sample yielded at least 2.5 million CDR3-containing paired-end reads. First-strand cDNA was synthesized from all RNA with the Mint cDNA synthesis kit, primed by a TRBC-specific oligonucleotide. Following uracil-DNA glycosylase treatment, all cDNA underwent a first 18-cycle PCR with the universal primers M1SS and BC2_uni_R. As for how the authors treated the data: Normalization of each sample was performed by random selection of 1 million high-quality reads, each carrying a distinct molecular identifier. Instead of being binned into consensus sequences, reads that shared molecular identifiers were thrown out. MiTCR, with a Q25 quality threshold and the strictest error-elimination algorithm, was used for CDR3 identification, clonotype clustering and error correction. A nonparametric unseen species model with Euler transformation was used to estimate lower-bound total TCR beta diversity. The public reads were run again by TCRdb, first through fastp at Q25 and then through MiXCR, and only productive beta chains were kept. Merged by CDR3 protein, the rows form single entries marked with the most common genes and DNA. The V and J calls follow TCRdb's processing rather than the paper's. The sample has about 1.6 million distinct CDR3 sequences on record, about 35% of them singletons. About 11% of the sample is held by the ten biggest clonotypes.

Systemically healthy Caucasian individuals from Russia, some 40 in total and aged about 6 to 90 years, were included as donors. Each donor gave 9 to 10 milliliters of peripheral blood, collected into EDTA-treated Vacutainer tubes. Ficoll-Paque density-gradient centrifugation was used to isolate PBMCs, with at least 6 million obtained per sample. Total RNA was extracted from PBMCs with Trizol reagent, with at least 5 micrograms obtained per sample. Naive CD45RAhigh/CD27high T cell percentages were measured by flow cytometry on a PBMC aliquot from every donor. Sample: blood. The receptor's source is a woman in her twenties or thirties in good health. The chain employs TRBV20-1 and TRBJ2-5, with the D gene call left open. The nucleotide sequence is TGCAGTGAACGGGCAGAGGAGACCCAGTACTTC. It encodes CSERAEETQYF.